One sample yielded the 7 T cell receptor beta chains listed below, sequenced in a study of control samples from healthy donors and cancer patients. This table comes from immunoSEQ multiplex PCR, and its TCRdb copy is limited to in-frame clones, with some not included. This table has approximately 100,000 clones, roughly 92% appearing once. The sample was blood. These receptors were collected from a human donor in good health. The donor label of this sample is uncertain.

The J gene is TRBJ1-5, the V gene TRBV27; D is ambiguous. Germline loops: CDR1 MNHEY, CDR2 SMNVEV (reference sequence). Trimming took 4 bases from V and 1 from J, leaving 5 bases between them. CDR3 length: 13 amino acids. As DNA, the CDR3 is TGTGCCAGCAGTTCCTACAGCAATCAGCCCCAGCATTTT. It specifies CASSSYSNQPQHF.

The CDR3 protein is CASSLRTGTDTQYF. Here the CDR3 DNA reads TGTGCCAGCAGCCTGAGGACAGGGACAGATACGCAGTATTTT. V gene TRBV6-1 combines with J gene TRBJ2-3; 8 bases are a match to TRBD1. The germline CDR1 and CDR2 sequences are MNHNS and SASEGT. The CDR3 contains 14 residues. V gave up 6 bases and J gave up 3 bases; unmatched junction bases: 5.

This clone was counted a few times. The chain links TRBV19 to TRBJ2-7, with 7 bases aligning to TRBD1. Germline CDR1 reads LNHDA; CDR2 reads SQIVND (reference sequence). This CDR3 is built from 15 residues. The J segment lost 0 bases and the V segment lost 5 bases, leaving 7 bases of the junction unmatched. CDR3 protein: CASSPRDSFSYEQYF. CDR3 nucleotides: TGTGCCAGTAGTCCCCGGGACAGCTTCTCCTACGAGCAGTACTTC.

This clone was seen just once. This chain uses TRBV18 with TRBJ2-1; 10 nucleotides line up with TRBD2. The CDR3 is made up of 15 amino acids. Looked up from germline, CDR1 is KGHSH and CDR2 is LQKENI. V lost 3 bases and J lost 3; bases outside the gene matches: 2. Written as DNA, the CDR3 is TGTGCCAGCTCACCTAGCGGGGGGAACTACAATGAGCAGTTCTTC. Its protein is CASSPSGGNYNEQFF.

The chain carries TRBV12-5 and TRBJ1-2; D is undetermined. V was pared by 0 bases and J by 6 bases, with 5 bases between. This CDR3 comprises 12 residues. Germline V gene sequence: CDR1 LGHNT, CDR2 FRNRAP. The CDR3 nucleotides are TGTGCTAGTGGTTTGGTACTGAATGGCTACACCTTC. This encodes CASGLVLNGYTF. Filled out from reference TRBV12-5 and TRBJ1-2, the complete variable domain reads DARVTQTPRHKVTEMGQEVTMRCQPILGHNTVFWYRQTMMQGLELLAYFRNRAPLDDSGMPKDRFSAEMPDATLATLKIQPSEPRDSAVYFCASGLVLNGYTFGSGTRLTVV.

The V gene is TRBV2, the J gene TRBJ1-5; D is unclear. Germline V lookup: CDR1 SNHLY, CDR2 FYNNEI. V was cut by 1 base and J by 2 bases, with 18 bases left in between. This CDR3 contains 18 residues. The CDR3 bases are TGTGCCAGCAGTGAAGGGCAAGCGAGGGTTAGTGGCAATCAGCCCCAGCATTTT. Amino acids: CASSEGQARVSGNQPQHF.

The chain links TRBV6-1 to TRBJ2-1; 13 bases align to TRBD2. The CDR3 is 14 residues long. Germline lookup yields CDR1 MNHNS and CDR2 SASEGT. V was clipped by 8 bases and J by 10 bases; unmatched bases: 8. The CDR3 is CASEPGLAGSEQFF. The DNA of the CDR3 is TGTGCCAGCGAACCGGGACTAGCGGGATCGGAGCAGTTCTTC.